This entry describes one TCR beta chain. Its antigen target is currently unknown. No much larger clone exists at a distance of one base, and base qualities are not known. The CDR3 starts with the cysteine, ends with the phenylalanine, and has 15 residues. Solely the CDR3 DNA is kept, with 45 bases framed from the first base. The germline V gene provides CDR1 MNHNS and CDR2 SASEGT. V is cut back by 1 base and J by 7 bases, with 8 bases in the junction unmatched. The sample comes from a study of cytomegalovirus exposure and HLA in healthy donors (dated by TCRdb to about 2017). About the study as a whole: An earlier analysis of about 560 of the donors reported around 280 Gb of sequence data and 95 million to 120 million unique TCR beta sequences obtained from approximately 180 million T cells. About 320 gigabases of sequencing data and 78 million or so unique TCR sequences were included in an early release covering roughly 700 HLA-typed donors. The genetic ancestry cluster associated with self-reported Caucasian donors included roughly four fifths of the roughly 360 genotyped donors. The aim of the study was to test whether cataloging public T cell receptors could identify signatures of past pathogen exposure. The study profiled the T cell repertoires of about 720 subjects by immunosequencing and related them to cytomegalovirus serostatus. In addition to the first cohort of 650 to 800 subjects, a separate validation cohort of approximately 120 different subjects was used. The study combined high-throughput TCR immunosequencing, statistical association of individual TCRs with disease status, and machine learning to predict cytomegalovirus infection status. To study patterns of TCR occurrence, a later analysis re-analyzed previously published TCR beta repertoires from several hundred donors and added high-resolution HLA genotyping. Rather than using new phenotypic data, the later analysis identified candidate immune exposures from TCR beta sequences and from how often those sequences occurred across donors. In an earlier analysis of 587 of the donors, high-throughput TCR beta sequencing was used to judge whether each TCR beta V gene segment behaved as functional or pseudogenic. Alongside the repertoire data, information on donor age, sex, ethnicity and CMV serostatus was compiled. Genome-wide SNP genotypes for about 60% of the 666 donors were used in a later genetic analysis, which treated that subset as a discovery cohort. Every discovery cohort repertoire had been produced on one sequencing platform. HLA typing covered class I and class II loci at four-digit resolution. Typing coverage varied by locus: about 629-640 donors for A, B, C, DRB1 and DQB1; roughly 560 for DQA1; more than 600 for DPA1; roughly 470 for DPB1. Four or five DR-DQ haplotypes were treated as single units for association and clustering because of strong linkage in the cohort. On average, approximately 250,000 unique TCR beta nucleotide sequences were sequenced per donor among roughly 430 genotyped donors of the cohort, with roughly 18% of those sequences being non-productive.

Results and caveats for the whole study, not just this receptor: In a later analysis, HLA-associated TCR beta chains were found to be more clonally expanded and to have lower generation probabilities than equally common non-associated chains. A later genetic analysis associated a missense DCLRE1C variant with V-gene and J-gene trimming of TCR beta chains, and an independent cohort replicated the association. Because counts were too low, some 17 rarely observed V segments, including chromosome 9 orphons, were left out of the earlier analysis of about 500 of the donors. Roughly uniform sequencing depth across donors was assumed in presence/absence analyses, although this assumption may not hold. In a later analysis, several top co-occurrence clusters were reported to appear linked to parvovirus B19, influenza, CMV and Epstein-Barr virus. Broadly in line with IMGT annotations, most TCR beta V segments showed up in productive rearrangements about 90% or about 30% of the time in an earlier analysis of a few hundred of the donors. In vitro tests confirmed that a few of the cytomegalovirus-associated TCR beta chains recognize cytomegalovirus antigens. Strong co-occurrence of HLA alleles, especially DR and DQ, made assigning TCR associations to individual alleles difficult. For the cohort, immune exposure information was limited to CMV serostatus. A further reported finding was that TCR beta sequences accurately predicted the HLA-A and HLA-B alleles for most subjects in the first cohort. Most CMV-associated TCR beta chains appeared to be HLA-restricted in a later analysis, and the HLA associations seemed to be driven largely by CMV exposure. In a later analysis, the rate of TCR association differed among HLA loci, with DRB1 alleles having the most associated TCRs and HLA-C alleles having the fewest. The classifier was reported to diagnose cytomegalovirus status with high specificity and sensitivity in both the original and validation cohorts. This cohort had only TCR beta chains sequenced, and the lack of alpha or paired-chain data limited which features could be detected. The authors suggested that the approach could potentially be extended to other disease states and immunological phenotypes. Because HLA typing was missing for some donors at each locus, association tests included only the typed subset. Correlated functional status among segregating V segments might reflect linkage disequilibrium, but an unknown experimental factor could not be ruled out. Most TCR sequences were observed very rarely across donors, whereas some public TCRs were present in many individuals. A cluster of highly shared sequence variants was judged likely to be a technical artifact of the sequencing pipeline. In the study, approximately 160 TCR beta chains were listed as associated with cytomegalovirus. According to a later genetic analysis, donors in an Asian-associated ancestry cluster had fewer N-insertions in productive TCRs than the roughly 700-donor mean. A later analysis associated 16,951 TCR beta sequences with specific HLA alleles at a false discovery rate of 0.05. Some IMGT-functional V segments, including TRBV6-2 and TRBV6-3, could not be distinguished by the 87-base-pair reads and were therefore excluded.

Library preparation employed the immunoSEQ multiplex PCR assay. The multiplex PCR relied on a mix of 60 forward primers for TCR Vbeta segments and 13 reverse primers for TCR Jbeta segments. A multiplex PCR assay on genomic DNA amplified the CDR3 region of rearranged TCR beta genes. The amplified TCR beta libraries were sequenced on the Illumina HiSeq System as 87-base-pair reads. The paper's processing steps were these. Across the 600 to 700 repertoires, a later analysis counted tens of millions of unique TCR beta chains, around 10 million of which were shared by at least two donors. A nearest-neighbor algorithm error-corrected the raw reads and collapsed the reads into unique sequences, merging closely related sequences to remove PCR and sequencing errors. To assign V, D and J gene segments, CDR3 sequences were aligned to IMGT reference sequences. For a sequence to be retained, at least a six-nucleotide match to both a V gene segment and a J gene segment was required. Rearrangements were called productive when the CDR3 lacked stop codons and stayed in frame with V and J; all others were non-productive. Following IMGT convention, CDR3 was defined as the stretch from the second conserved V-encoded cysteine up to the conserved J-encoded phenylalanine. The earlier analysis of 500 to 600 of the donors excluded sequences that lacked an unambiguous match to a single V gene segment. An earlier analysis of approximately 590 of the donors classified V segments as functional when productive rearrangements were above 56.7% and as segregating when the standard deviation between donors was above 5%. A statistical classification framework was developed to diagnose cytomegalovirus status using the catalog of TCR beta chain sequences. A later analysis assigned V and J genes by comparing TCR nucleotide sequences with IMGT/GENE-DB human TR gene sequences. The TCRdist pipeline was used in a later analysis to assign CDR3 sequences and most-parsimonious VDJ recombination scenarios. A later analysis defined each TCR beta chain by its CDR3 amino acid sequence plus V-gene family, and excluded reads lacking a unique V-gene family. As a way to deal with suspected cross-contamination and a sequencing artifact, a later analysis dropped 450 to 700 nucleotide sequences that were highly shared and had low generation probability. In a later analysis, a clonal expansion index was calculated for each public chain from normalized within-repertoire ranks of inferred template counts. In a later analysis, generation probabilities were computed with a VDJ recombination model fitted to out-of-frame rearrangements, and the resulting probabilities were checked against IGoR. In a later analysis, hypergeometric tests were used to score TCR-TCR, TCR-HLA and TCR-CMV co-occurrence, with a repertoire-size bias correction applied to TCR pairs. A later analysis estimated false discovery rates by permuting HLA or CMV assignments 20 times. In a later analysis, co-occurring TCRs were grouped using DBSCAN, with TCRdist sequence similarity added in when clustering inside HLA-allele-positive subsets. For co-occurrence clustering, repertoires with fewer than 30,000 or more than 120,000 public chains were excluded, along with roughly 5 repertoires with anomalous nucleotide sharing. Sourced from immuneACCESS, this table was stored by TCRdb with only in-frame sequences that have V and J called. A share of the clones is absent; for the studies checked, an unresolved V gene accounts for under half, and the remainder has no known explanation. The DNA gave D and trimming, while V, J and clone size come from that table. The table for this sample lists over 150,000 clones; over 70% of them were counted only once. Of the sample, 2.5% to 3.5% falls within the top ten clones.

The cohort comprised around 700 healthy bone marrow donors. At the time of sampling, every cohort member was nominally healthy, though immune exposures that went unrecorded were likely present. The donor was CMV seronegative and belonged to the group of 350 to 400 seronegative cohort members. Every donor gave a peripheral blood sample, and the peripheral blood mononuclear cells from that sample were used for TCR beta sequencing. The Qiagen DNeasy Blood Extraction Kit was used to extract genomic DNA from the blood cell samples. The receptor chain draws on TRBV6-1 and TRBJ2-7, with 9 bases in between that match TRBD1. The TCR comes from a male donor in good health and CMV-seronegative. Sequencing was done on a sample of PBMCs. The nucleotide sequence is TGTGCCAGCAGTGAAGGTACCGGGACAGGGAAAGAGCAGTACTTC. Translation gives CASSEGTGTGKEQYF.